This TCR beta chain was identified in a study of persistence of HIV-infected CD4 T cells. Study-wide findings and caveats: TCRbeta richness was lower in CMV- and Gag-responding cells than in anti-CD3/anti-CD28-responding cells. TCR oligoclonality correlated with proviral oligoclonality in the same sorted populations.

Overlapping HIV-1 Gag 15-mer peptides at approximately 0.96 ug per peptide per mL were used. Sorting of responding CD4+ T cells relied on upregulated CD40 ligand together with CD69. These HIV-1-infected adults initiated suppressive ART in chronic infection. An approximately 17-hour stimulation of CD8-depleted PBMCs used anti-CD28/CD49d costimulation, CD40-blocking antibody and enfuvirtide. In its sample, this clone was seen a few times. The antigen is not known. This CDR3 spans 13 amino acids. CDR1 and CDR2 from the germline V gene are KGHSH and LQKENI. The V end was cut by 3 bases, the J end by 4 bases, with 9 bases between. The immunoSEQ assay was version 4, run in survey mode. Some clones are missing from TCRdb's copy, which holds only in-frame ones; the method was immunoSEQ multiplex PCR. The sample has roughly 20,000 clones, over 55% seen once; the top ten hold 1.9%.

This rearrangement joins TRBV18 to TRBJ1-1, with D possibly matching TRBD1 (5 bases). The sequencing used CD4+ T cells sorted from PBMCs after approximately 20-hour stimulation, collected from a patient who received antiretroviral therapy. The TCR was taken from an adult woman with HIV who was CMV-seropositive. The CDR3 is CASSPGTRTEAFF. As DNA, the CDR3 is TGTGCCAGCTCACCCGGGACGCGCACTGAAGCTTTCTTT.